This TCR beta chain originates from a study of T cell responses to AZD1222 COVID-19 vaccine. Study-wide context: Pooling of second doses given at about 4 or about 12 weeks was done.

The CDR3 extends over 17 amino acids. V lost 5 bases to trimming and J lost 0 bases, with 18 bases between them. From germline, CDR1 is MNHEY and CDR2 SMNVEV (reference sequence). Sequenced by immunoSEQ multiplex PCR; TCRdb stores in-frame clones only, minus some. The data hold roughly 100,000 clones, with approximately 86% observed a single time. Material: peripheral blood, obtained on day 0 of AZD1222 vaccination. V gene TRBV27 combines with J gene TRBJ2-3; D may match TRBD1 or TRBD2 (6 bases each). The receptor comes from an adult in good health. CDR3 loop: CASSPPRGHLSTDTQYF. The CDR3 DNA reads TGTGCCAGCAGTCCCCCCCGGGGGCATCTCAGCACAGATACGCAGTATTTT.